This T cell receptor beta chain was identified during a study of cytomegalovirus exposure and HLA in healthy donors. Study-level background: In terms of ancestry, the Caucasian-associated cluster contained about 81% of the approximately 400 genotyped donors.

PCR used 60 Vbeta primers and 13 Jbeta primers. Data came from immunoSEQ multiplex PCR; TCRdb stores just in-frame clones and leaves some out. This table holds tens of thousands of clones, 60% to 80% found once. Study results and caveats: As a later analysis showed, a missense DCLRE1C variant was linked to trimming of TCR beta V- and J-genes. Among TCR beta chains, those listed as cytomegalovirus-associated numbered over 150. Across all donors, roughly uniform sequencing depth was an assumption of the presence/absence analyses.

V was pared by 1 base and J by 1 base, with 3 bases of the junction left unmatched. Looked up from germline, CDR1 is LGHNA and CDR2 is YNFKEQ. CDR3 length equals 15 residues. The sample holds a few counts of this clone. Its antigen is unidentified. The receptor was derived from a man in his sixties in good health and CMV-seronegative. The rearrangement joins TRBV4-2 to TRBJ2-5; 7 nucleotides agree with TRBD2. The sample was PBMCs. CDR3 loop: CASSQGRESQETQYF. Here the CDR3 DNA reads TGTGCCAGCAGCCAAGGGCGGGAGTCCCAAGAGACCCAGTACTTC.